This entry lists 17 T cell receptor beta chains sequenced from one sample in a study of OX40 agonist ivuxolimab in advanced cancers. Libraries were prepared by immunoSEQ multiplex PCR; TCRdb keeps only in-frame clonotypes and omits some of them. The sample yields 25,000 to 35,000 clones, roughly 82% seen once. Sequences were derived from CD4+ or CD8+ T cells sorted from blood, sampled in a trial of the OX40 agonist ivuxolimab. These receptors came from an adult with an advanced solid tumor such as melanoma, head and neck, liver or kidney cancer.

The rearrangement joins TRBV19 to TRBJ1-1; D is unresolved. The germline gives CDR1 LNHDA, CDR2 SQIVND (reference sequence). Trimming stripped 4 bases from V and 0 bases from J, with 6 bases between. The CDR3 is 13 residues long. CDR3 in amino acids: CASSTLMNTEAFF. For the CDR3, the DNA is TGTGCCAGTAGTACATTAATGAACACTGAAGCTTTCTTT. Together with reference TRBV19 and TRBJ1-1, the CDR3 gives the full variable domain: DGGITQSPKYLFRKEGQNVTLSCEQNLNHDAMYWYRQDPGQGLRLIYYSQIVNDFQKGDIAEGYSVSREKKESFPLTVTSAQKNPTAFYLCASSTLMNTEAFFGQGTRLTVV.

The chain carries TRBV11-2 and TRBJ2-7; D may be TRBD1 or TRBD2 (5 bases each). There are 16 residues in the CDR3. CDR1 is SGHAT, CDR2 FQNNGV, per germline. V shed 0 bases and J shed 4 bases, with 16 bases lying between them. The CDR3 region has the DNA TGTGCCAGCAGCTTAGACCCGAGGGGTCGATGGTACGAGCAGTACTTC. Amino acid sequence: CASSLDPRGRWYEQYF.

This chain connects TRBV28 to TRBJ1-5; D is unresolved. Germline values: CDR1 MDHEN, CDR2 SYDVKM. The CDR3 is 14 residues long. V was cut by 0 bases and J by 0 bases, with 3 bases left in between. CDR3 region: CASSLWGSNQPQHF. CDR3 in DNA: TGTGCCAGCAGTTTATGGGGTAGCAATCAGCCCCAGCATTTT.

The count of this clone is one. The chain combines TRBV29-1 with TRBJ1-5; D not certain. The CDR3 runs 15 residues. The ends were cut back, 5 bases at V and 0 bases at J, with 14 bases in the middle. Germline V gene lookup returns CDR1 SQVTM and CDR2 ANQGSEA. The CDR3 sequence: CSVIIGQYSNQPQHF. The CDR3 region has the DNA TGCAGCGTTATAATCGGTCAGTATAGCAATCAGCCCCAGCATTTT.

The V and J genes are TRBV19 and TRBJ2-7; D is possibly TRBD1 (6 bases). CDR3 length: 13 residues. Trimming removed 5 bases from V and 2 bases from J, with 10 bases in between. CDR1 is LNHDA and CDR2 is SQIVND in the germline V gene (reference sequence). The CDR3 is CASSPGQAYEQYF. CDR3 bases: TGTGCCAGTAGTCCGGGACAAGCCTACGAGCAGTACTTC.

About this clone: A far larger clone is one nucleotide away, so this likely arose from a read error. The V and J genes are TRBV6-7 and TRBJ2-7, with D perhaps TRBD1 (6 bases). TRBV6-7 is classed as an ORF, of uncertain function. V lost 3 bases to trimming and J lost 5 bases, with 8 bases between them. There are 12 residues in the CDR3. Here the CDR3 DNA reads TGTGCCAGCAGTTATAACAGGGACGAGCAGTACTTC. Protein: CASSYNRDEQYF.

V usage is TRBV7-9 and J usage is TRBJ2-1; D not resolved. The CDR3 extends over 11 amino acids. Germline CDR1 reads SEHNR; CDR2 reads FQNEAQ (reference sequence). V shed 3 bases and J shed 8 bases, with 5 bases lying between them. DNA of the CDR3: TGTGCCAGCAGCTTCAGTTATGAGCAGTTCTTC. Translation gives CASSFSYEQFF.

V is TRBV28 and J is TRBJ2-3; TRBD1 is a possible D gene (5 bases). From germline, CDR1 is MDHEN and CDR2 SYDVKM. Trimming took 5 bases from V and 5 from J, leaving 14 bases between them. The CDR3 length is 14 residues. The CDR3 nucleotides read TGTGCCAGCAGTCTGATTTCAGGGAAAGATACGCAGTATTTT. Amino acid sequence: CASSLISGKDTQYF. The full variable domain, in which reference TRBV28 and TRBJ2-3 provide the parts outside the CDR3, is DVKVTQSSRYLVKRTGEKVFLECVQDMDHENMFWYRQDPGLGLRLIYFSYDVKMKEKGDIPEGYSVSREKKERFSLILESASTNQTSMYLCASSLISGKDTQYFGPGTRLTVL.

A single count supports this clone. This chain uses TRBV4-1 with TRBJ1-4, with D perhaps TRBD1 (5 bases). Trimming removed 4 bases at V and 3 bases at J, with 24 bases between. The germline V gene has CDR1 MGHRA and CDR2 YSYEKL. The CDR3 contains 19 residues. In nucleotides, the CDR3 is TGCGCCAGCAGCCGCTCCCTGTTGGAGGGAGGGGCGGCTAATGAAAAACTGTTTTTT. Amino acids: CASSRSLLEGGAANEKLFF.

The J gene is TRBJ2-2, the V gene TRBV30; tentatively, D is TRBD1 (6 bases). Trimming removed 4 bases from V and 0 bases from J, with 15 bases in between. Germline V gene data show CDR1 as GTSNPN and CDR2 as SVGIG (reference sequence). This CDR3 is 16 amino acids long. CDR3 in DNA: TGTGCCTGGACCAGGGGTCCAGCTTCGAACACCGGGGAGCTGTTTTTT. Translation gives CAWTRGPASNTGELFF.

The V call is TRBV19, the J call TRBJ2-7; a weak D match, TRBD1 (6 bases). The V gene lost 1 base and the J gene lost 4 bases, with 11 bases spanning the gap. Germline-derived CDR1 and CDR2 are LNHDA and SQIVND (reference sequence). The CDR3 extends over 14 amino acids. The CDR3 DNA reads as TGTGCCAGTAGTATAGCACCAGGGGCGTACGAGCAGTACTTC. It translates to CASSIAPGAYEQYF.

This rearrangement joins TRBV19 to TRBJ2-5, with 14 bases fitting TRBD2. J lost 2 bases, V lost 4 bases, and 12 bases had no gene match. In germline, CDR1 is LNHDA, CDR2 SQIVND (reference sequence). The length of the CDR3 is 19 residues. The DNA for the CDR3 is TGTGCCAGTAGTACCCGACTAGCGGGGGGGCTTTTGGAACAAGAGACCCAGTACTTC. This codes for CASSTRLAGGLLEQETQYF.

This clone was seen a handful of times. CDR3 region: CASSEGLTSNQPQHF. DNA of the CDR3: TGTGCCAGCAGTGAAGGTCTGACTAGCAATCAGCCCCAGCATTTT. V is TRBV2 and J is TRBJ1-5; D is unresolved. Deletions cut 1 base from V and 0 bases from J, with 7 bases between. The V gene's germline CDR1 is SNHLY and CDR2 FYNNEI. CDR3 length equals 15 residues.

The chain recombines TRBV4-1 with TRBJ2-5; 9 bases line up with TRBD2. Germline CDR1 is MGHRA and CDR2 is YSYEKL. The CDR3 totals 22 residues. The V segment lost 0 bases and the J segment 5 bases; nucleotides outside the gene matches: 25. CDR3 in amino acids: CASSQDPLAGLRTRSKGETQYF. CDR3 sequence (DNA): TGCGCCAGCAGCCAAGACCCCCTAGCGGGGTTAAGAACCCGATCAAAAGGGGAGACCCAGTACTTC.

The chain joins TRBV30 to TRBJ1-5; TRBD1 might be the D (5 bases). The ends were cut back, 5 bases at V and 0 bases at J, with 11 bases in the middle. Per the germline V gene, CDR1 is GTSNPN and CDR2 is SVGIG (reference sequence). This CDR3 comprises 14 residues. The CDR3 region is CAWAWDFSNQPQHF. CDR3 bases: TGTGCCTGGGCCTGGGACTTTAGCAATCAGCCCCAGCATTTT.

This clone was found once. The gene calls are TRBV29-1 and TRBJ2-6; no reliable D call. Trimming cost V 5 bases and J 0 bases, with 5 bases left between them. CDR3 length: 13 amino acids. Germline lookup yields CDR1 SQVTM and CDR2 ANQGSEA. CDR3 amino acids: CSVISSGANVLTF. CDR3 DNA: TGCAGCGTTATTAGCTCTGGGGCCAACGTCCTGACTTTC.

J is TRBJ2-7 and V is TRBV7-2; no clear D. The CDR3 is 14 residues long. Looked up from germline, CDR1 is SGHTA and CDR2 is FQGNSA. The germline V and J ends were trimmed by 5 bases and 6 bases, with 17 bases remaining between them. CDR3 coding DNA: TGTGCCAGCAGCCTCAACGTGGAGCCTCGCGAGCAGTACTTC. It is translated as CASSLNVEPREQYF.